This T cell receptor (beta chain) comes out of a study of blood T cell repertoires in COVID-19. About the study: Some COVID-19 samples were acute and others convalescent; all came from the United States, Italy and Spain.

In the authors' methods: Estimated nucleated cell counts came from reference gene primer amplification. Clones were sequenced by immunoSEQ multiplex PCR, and TCRdb holds only the in-frame ones, with some missing. V, J and clone size were drawn from that table, and D and trimming were deduced from the DNA. The sample has 200,000 to 300,000 clones; 75% to 85% are singletons. Enrolment of Seattle patients took place during active infection, and they were followed longitudinally. This clone was recorded a few times. The sample carries other DNA sequences with the same CDR3. This CDR3 region has 13 residues. Germline CDR1 and CDR2: KGHSH and LQKENI. V was cut by 6 bases and J by 1 base, with 9 bases left in between.

Material for sequencing was peripheral blood. This chain joins TRBV18 and TRBJ1-1, with D perhaps matching TRBD1 (6 bases). This receptor was taken from an elderly woman with COVID-19, enrolled during active disease. CDR3 nucleotides: TGTGCCAGCTCTCCGGGACAGAACACTGAAGCTTTCTTT. Its translation: CASSPGQNTEAFF.